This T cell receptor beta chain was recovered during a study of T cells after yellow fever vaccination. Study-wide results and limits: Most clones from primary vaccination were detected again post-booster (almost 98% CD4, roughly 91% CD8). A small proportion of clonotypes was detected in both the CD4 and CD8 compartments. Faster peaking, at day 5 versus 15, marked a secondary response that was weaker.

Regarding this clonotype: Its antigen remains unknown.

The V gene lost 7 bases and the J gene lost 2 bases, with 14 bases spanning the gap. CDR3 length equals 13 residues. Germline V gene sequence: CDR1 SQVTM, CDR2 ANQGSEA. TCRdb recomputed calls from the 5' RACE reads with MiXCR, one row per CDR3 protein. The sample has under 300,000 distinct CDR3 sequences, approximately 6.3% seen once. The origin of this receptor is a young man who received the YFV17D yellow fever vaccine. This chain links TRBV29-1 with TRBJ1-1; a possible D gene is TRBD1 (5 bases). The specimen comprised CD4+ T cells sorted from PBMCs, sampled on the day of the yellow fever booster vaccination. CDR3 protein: CSGAVQGNTEAFF. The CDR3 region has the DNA TGCAGCGGAGCTGTCCAGGGAAACACTGAAGCTTTCTTT.